The subject of this entry is one T cell receptor (beta chain). This sample is drawn from a study of blood T cell repertoires in COVID-19. Across the whole study: T cells, B-cell-depleted T cells, or PBMCs provided the cDNA or gDNA that served as material.

The germline CDR1 and CDR2 sequences are LGHNA and YSLEER. The CDR3 has 13 amino acids. The V end lost 3 bases, the J end lost 6 bases, and 11 bases lay between the germline ends. Sequenced by immunoSEQ multiplex PCR; TCRdb stores in-frame clones only, minus some. The data show about 270,000 clones, around 89% seen once. Cohort 3 recovery required two negative PCRs, clearance, or symptom resolution. V is TRBV4-3 and J is TRBJ1-1; D gene uncertain. The sequenced material came from PBMCs or T cells enriched from blood (not recorded which). The clonotype originates from a woman aged 50 to 65 who had recovered from COVID-19. The CDR3 DNA reads TGCGCCAGCAGCCACTTCCGTGGCTCTGAAGCTTTCTTT. Translation gives CASSHFRGSEAFF.